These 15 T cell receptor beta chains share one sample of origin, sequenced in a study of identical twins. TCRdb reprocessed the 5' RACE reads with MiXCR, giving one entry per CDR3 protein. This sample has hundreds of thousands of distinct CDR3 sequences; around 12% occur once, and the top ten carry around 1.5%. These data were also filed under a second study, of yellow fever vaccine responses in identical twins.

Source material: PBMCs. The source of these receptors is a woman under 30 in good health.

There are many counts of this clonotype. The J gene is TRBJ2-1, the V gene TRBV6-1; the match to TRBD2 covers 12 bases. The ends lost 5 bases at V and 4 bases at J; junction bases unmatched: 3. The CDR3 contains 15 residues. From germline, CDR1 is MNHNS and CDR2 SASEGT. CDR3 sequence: CASSQLAGGYNEQFF. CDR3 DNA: TGTGCCAGCAGTCAACTAGCGGGAGGATACAATGAGCAGTTCTTC.

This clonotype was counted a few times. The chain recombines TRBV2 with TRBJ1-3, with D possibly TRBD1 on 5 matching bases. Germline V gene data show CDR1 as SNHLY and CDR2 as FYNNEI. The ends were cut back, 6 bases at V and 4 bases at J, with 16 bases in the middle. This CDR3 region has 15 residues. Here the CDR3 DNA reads TGTGCCAGCAGGATGGGAGGGGCGCCCGGAAACACCATATATTTT. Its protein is CASRMGGAPGNTIYF.

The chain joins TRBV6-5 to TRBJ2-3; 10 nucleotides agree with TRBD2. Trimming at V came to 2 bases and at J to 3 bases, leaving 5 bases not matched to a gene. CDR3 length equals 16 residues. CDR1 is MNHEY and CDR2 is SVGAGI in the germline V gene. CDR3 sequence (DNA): TGTGCCAGCAGTTACGCCCCTAGCGGGAGTACAGATACGCAGTATTTT. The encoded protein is CASSYAPSGSTDTQYF.

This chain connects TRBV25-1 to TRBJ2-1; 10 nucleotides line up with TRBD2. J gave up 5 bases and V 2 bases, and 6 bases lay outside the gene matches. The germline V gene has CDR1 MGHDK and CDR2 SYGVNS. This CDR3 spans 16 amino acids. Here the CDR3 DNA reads TGTGCCAGCAGTGAACTCACTAGCGGGGATAACAATGAGCAGTTCTTC. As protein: CASSELTSGDNNEQFF.

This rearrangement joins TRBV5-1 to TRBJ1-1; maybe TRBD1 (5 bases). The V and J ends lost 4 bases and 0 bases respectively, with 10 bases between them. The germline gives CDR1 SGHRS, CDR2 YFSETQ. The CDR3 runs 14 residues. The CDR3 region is CASSVRTMNTEAFF. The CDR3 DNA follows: TGCGCCAGCAGCGTAAGGACAATGAACACTGAAGCTTTCTTT.

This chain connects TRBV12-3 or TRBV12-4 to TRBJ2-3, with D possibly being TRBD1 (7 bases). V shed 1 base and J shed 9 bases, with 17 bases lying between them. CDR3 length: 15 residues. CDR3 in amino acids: CASSLGTGGAGTQYF. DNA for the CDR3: TGTGCCAGCAGTTTAGGGACAGGCGGGGCGGGCACGCAGTATTTT.

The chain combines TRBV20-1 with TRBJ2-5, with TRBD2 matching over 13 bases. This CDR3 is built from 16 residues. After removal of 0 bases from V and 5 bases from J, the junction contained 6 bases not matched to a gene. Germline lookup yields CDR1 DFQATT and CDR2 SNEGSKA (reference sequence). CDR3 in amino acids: CSARDLGLAGPETQYF. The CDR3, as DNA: TGCAGTGCTAGAGACCTGGGACTAGCGGGGCCGGAGACCCAGTACTTC.

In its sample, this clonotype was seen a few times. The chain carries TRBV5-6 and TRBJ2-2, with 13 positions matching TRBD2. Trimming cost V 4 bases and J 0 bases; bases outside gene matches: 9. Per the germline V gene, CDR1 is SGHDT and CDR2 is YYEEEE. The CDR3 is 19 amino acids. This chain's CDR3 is CASSTLVGLAGPNTGELFF. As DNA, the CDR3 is TGTGCCAGCAGCACTCTGGTGGGACTAGCGGGGCCGAACACCGGGGAGCTGTTTTTT. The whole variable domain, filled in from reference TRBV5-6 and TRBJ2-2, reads DAGVTQSPTHLIKTRGQQVTLRCSPKSGHDTVSWYQQALGQGPQFIFQYYEEEERQRGNFPDRFSGHQFPNYSSELNVNALLLGDSALYLCASSTLVGLAGPNTGELFFGEGSRLTVL.

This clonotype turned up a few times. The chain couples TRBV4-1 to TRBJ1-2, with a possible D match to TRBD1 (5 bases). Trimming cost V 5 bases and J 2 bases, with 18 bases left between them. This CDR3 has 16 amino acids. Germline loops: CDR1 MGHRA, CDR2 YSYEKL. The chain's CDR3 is CASSSMGGNQNYGYTF. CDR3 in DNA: TGCGCCAGCAGCTCCATGGGGGGAAACCAAAACTATGGCTACACCTTC.

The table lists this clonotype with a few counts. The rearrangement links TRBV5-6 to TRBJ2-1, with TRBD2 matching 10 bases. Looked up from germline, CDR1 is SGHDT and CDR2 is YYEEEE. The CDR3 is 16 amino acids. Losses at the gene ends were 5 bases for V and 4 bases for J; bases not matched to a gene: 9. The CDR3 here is CASSSLGTSEYNEQFF. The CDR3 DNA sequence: TGTGCCAGCAGTTCCTTAGGGACTAGCGAATACAATGAGCAGTTCTTC.

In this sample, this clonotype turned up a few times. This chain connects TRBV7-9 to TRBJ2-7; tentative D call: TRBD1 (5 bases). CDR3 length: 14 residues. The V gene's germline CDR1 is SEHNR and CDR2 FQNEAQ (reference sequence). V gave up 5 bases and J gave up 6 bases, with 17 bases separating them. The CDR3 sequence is CASSTTSDSSEQYV. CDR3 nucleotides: TGTGCCAGCAGCACAACCAGCGACAGTTCCGAGCAGTACGTC.

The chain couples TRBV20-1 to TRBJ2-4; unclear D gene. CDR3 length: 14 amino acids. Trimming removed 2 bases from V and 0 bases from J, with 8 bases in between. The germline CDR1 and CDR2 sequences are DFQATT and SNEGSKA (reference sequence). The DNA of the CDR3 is TGCAGTGCTAGATTGAACCTAGCCAAAAACATTCAGTACTTC. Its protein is CSARLNLAKNIQYF.

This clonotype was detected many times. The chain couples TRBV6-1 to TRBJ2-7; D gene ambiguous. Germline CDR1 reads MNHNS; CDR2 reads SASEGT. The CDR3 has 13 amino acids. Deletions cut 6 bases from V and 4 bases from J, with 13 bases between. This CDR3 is CASSDGPPYEQYV. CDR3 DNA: TGTGCCAGCAGCGACGGACCGCCGTACGAGCAGTACGTC.

As DNA, the CDR3 is TGTGCCAGCTCACCGACAGGGGAACAAGAGACCCAGTACTTC. It specifies CASSPTGEQETQYF. The chain recombines TRBV18 with TRBJ2-5; 8 nucleotides match TRBD1. The CDR3 covers 14 residues. Germline V lookup: CDR1 KGHSH, CDR2 LQKENI. V was pared by 3 bases and J by 2 bases, with 2 bases of the junction left unmatched.

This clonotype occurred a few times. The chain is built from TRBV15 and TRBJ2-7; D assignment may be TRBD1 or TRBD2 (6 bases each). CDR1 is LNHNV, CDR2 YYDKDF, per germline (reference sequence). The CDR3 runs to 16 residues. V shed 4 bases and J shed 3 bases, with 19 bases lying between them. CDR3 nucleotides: TGTGCCACCAGCATGGGGGCCTCGACTAGGATCTACGAGCAGTACGTC. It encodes CATSMGASTRIYEQYV.